The 31 T cell receptor beta chains reported below all come from one sample, sequenced in a study of T cell repertoires in cytomegalovirus infection. TCRdb reprocessed the reads with MiXCR, giving one entry per CDR3 protein. The repertoire holds about 150,000 distinct CDR3 sequences, with 23% as singletons. Specimen: PBMCs. Receptors originate from a human donor in good health (CMV status not recorded). Some clones in this sample may be carry-over from other donors' samples.

This clonotype was recorded many times. The chain carries TRBV7-3 and TRBJ2-7, with 13 bases lining up with TRBD2. The germline V gene has CDR1 SGHTA and CDR2 FQGTGA. Trimming cost V 0 bases and J 7 bases; bases outside gene matches: 6. The CDR3 contains 16 residues. Written as DNA, the CDR3 is TGTGCCAGCAGCTTAACCGGACTAGCGGGAGTGCGGGAGCAGTACTTC. Amino acid sequence: CASSLTGLAGVREQYF.

The chain uses TRBV7-9 and TRBJ2-3; 7 bases are a match to TRBD2. Germline CDR1 SEHNR, CDR2 FQNEAQ (reference sequence). The CDR3 is 14 amino acids. With V trimmed by 4 bases and J by 4 bases, 5 bases remained unmatched. In nucleotides, the CDR3 is TGTGCCAGCAGCTCTCACGGGAGGTCAGATACGCAGTATTTT. It codes for CASSSHGRSDTQYF. The variable domain in full, with the rest retrieved from reference TRBV7-9 and TRBJ2-3, is DTGVSQNPRHKITKRGQNVTFRCDPISEHNRLYWYRQTLGQGPEFLTYFQNEAQLEKSRLLSDRFSAERPKGSFSTLEIQRTEQGDSAMYLCASSSHGRSDTQYFGPGTRLTVL.

Comments on this clonotype: At one of its ends the junction is not consistent with the germline gene, which may arise from a read error. The rearrangement links TRBV28 to TRBJ2-1; 11 nucleotides match TRBD2. Germline-derived CDR1 and CDR2 are MDHEN and SYDVKM. The CDR3 is 16 amino acids. CDR3 loop: CASSSRGTSGYNEQFF. DNA of the CDR3: TGTGCCAGCAGTTCCCGCGGGACTAGCGGATACAACGAGCAGTTCTTC.

CDR3 DNA: TGTGCCAGCAGCTTCCGGGGGGGAAACAACTACGAGCAGTACTTC. This translates into CASSFRGGNNYEQYF. The chain recombines TRBV7-2 with TRBJ2-7, with 8 nucleotides matching TRBD2. CDR1 and CDR2 (germline): SGHTA, FQGNSA. CDR3 length: 15 residues. The ends lost 3 bases at V and 3 bases at J; junction bases unmatched: 7.

The J gene is TRBJ2-7, the V gene TRBV18; the D gene could be TRBD1 or TRBD2 (5 bases each). CDR3 size: 14 residues. Germline V gene data show CDR1 as KGHSH and CDR2 as LQKENI. V lost 4 bases, J lost 4 bases, and 14 bases lay in between. CDR3 protein: CASSRAGTAYEQYF. For the CDR3, the DNA is TGTGCCAGCTCACGGGCAGGGACGGCATACGAGCAGTACTTC. The entire variable domain, with the rest obtained from reference TRBV18 and TRBJ2-7, is as follows: NAGVMQNPRHLVRRRGQEARLRCSPMKGHSHVYWYRQLPEEGLKFMVYLQKENIIDESGMPKERFSAEFPKEGPSILRIQQVVRGDSAAYFCASSRAGTAYEQYFGPGTRLTVT.

The genes are TRBV5-1 and TRBJ1-3; TRBD1 matches at 8 bases. Germline assignment: CDR1 SGHRS and CDR2 YFSETQ. The CDR3 runs to 18 residues. V trimming: 4 bases; J trimming: 0 bases; junction bases outside the gene matches: 12. The CDR3 nucleotides are TGCGCCAGCAGCCCCAGCGGACAGGGTAGAATCTCTGGAAACACCATATATTTT. Protein product: CASSPSGQGRISGNTIYF.

This chain connects TRBV18 to TRBJ2-2; D gene ambiguous. The germline V gene encodes CDR1 KGHSH and CDR2 LQKENI. Between the trimmed V and J ends, which lost 3 bases and 0 bases, there was a span of 14 bases. CDR3 length: 17 residues. CDR3 DNA sequence: TGTGCCAGCTCACCTCCGTATCGGGCAGCGAACACCGGGGAGCTGTTTTTT. Translation: CASSPPYRAANTGELFF.

Turning to this clonotype: At one boundary the junction diverges from the germline segment, which might be a read error. J is TRBJ2-1 and V is TRBV20-1; D perhaps matches TRBD1 (6 bases). The V gene's germline CDR1 is DFQATT and CDR2 SNEGSKA (reference sequence). CDR3 size: 13 residues. The CDR3 spells CSARRTAYSEQFF. The CDR3 DNA sequence: TGCAGTGCTAGGAGGACAGCATACAGTGAGCAGTTCTTC.

In its sample, this clonotype ranks as medium-sized (0.01 to 0.1%). CDR3 sequence (DNA): TGTGCCAGCAGCGATATAATAAGAGACTACAATGAGCAGTTCTTC. Translated: CASSDIIRDYNEQFF. V gene TRBV7-3 combines with J gene TRBJ2-1; D not certain. This CDR3 region has 15 residues. The germline V and J ends were trimmed by 5 bases and 3 bases, with 14 bases remaining between them. CDR1 and CDR2 (germline): SGHTA, FQGTGA. The full variable domain, its missing parts supplied by reference TRBV7-3 and TRBJ2-1, is GAGVSQTPSNKVTEKGKYVELRCDPISGHTALYWYRQSLGQGPEFLIYFQGTGAADDSGLPNDRFFAVRPEGSVSTLKIQRTERGDSAVYLCASSDIIRDYNEQFFGPGTRLTVL.

Of note for this clonotype: Just one base apart from a much larger clone, this may be a read error. Here the CDR3 omits its conserved ending phenylalanine or tryptophan, so a read error is the likely source. This chain uses TRBV7-4 with TRBJ1-2; 7 bases map to TRBD1. V lost 5 bases, J lost 4 bases, and 13 bases stayed unmatched. Germline CDR1 is SGHVT and CDR2 is SQSDAQ. The CDR3 length is 16 residues. CDR3 sequence (DNA): TGTGCCAGCAGCGGTTCGACAGGGCTCCTTATCTATGGCTACACCCTC. Encoded protein: CASSGSTGLLIYGYTL.

The chain couples TRBV3-1 to TRBJ2-4, with no clear D. Germline CDR1 LGHDT, CDR2 YNNKEL (reference sequence). V shed 1 base and J shed 9 bases, with 10 bases lying between them. The CDR3 runs 13 residues. In DNA form, the CDR3 reads TGTGCCAGCAGCCAAGGGGATTTGGGCATTCAGTACTTC. It translates to CASSQGDLGIQYF.

This clonotype is a singleton in its sample. The genes are TRBV19 and TRBJ1-1; perhaps TRBD1 as D (5 bases). Trimming took 9 bases from V and 2 from J, leaving 16 bases between them. This CDR3 spans 14 amino acids. Germline assignment: CDR1 LNHDA and CDR2 SQIVND (reference sequence). CDR3 sequence reads: CASTNTGGNTEAFF. The DNA of the CDR3 is TGTGCCAGCACCAACACGGGGGGAAACACTGAAGCTTTCTTT.

This clonotype was seen many times. This chain uses TRBV4-3 with TRBJ2-7, with a weak D call TRBD2 (5 bases). Germline V gene lookup returns CDR1 LGHNA and CDR2 YSLEER. This CDR3 spans 16 amino acids. Trimming removed 1 base from V and 3 bases from J, with 16 bases in between. The CDR3 nucleotides read TGCGCCAGCAGCCAAGTTATGAGAACTAGTTTCTACGAGCAGTACTTC. Translating it yields CASSQVMRTSFYEQYF.

Concerning this clonotype itself: A read error is possible here, since a much larger clone lies one base away. The chain couples TRBV7-9 to TRBJ2-5, with 8 bases matching TRBD1. This CDR3 region has 14 residues. CDR1 is SEHNR, CDR2 FQNEAQ, per germline (reference sequence). V shed 8 bases, J shed 7 bases, and the junction held 12 bases outside the gene matches. The CDR3 loop is CASCITGGEATQYF. The CDR3, as DNA: TGTGCCAGCTGCATCACAGGGGGAGAAGCGACCCAGTACTTC.

Ten or more counts support this clonotype. V usage is TRBV14 and J usage is TRBJ2-3, with 7 bases aligning to TRBD2. The CDR3 is 14 amino acids. Germline lookup yields CDR1 SGHDN and CDR2 FVKESK. V lost 4 bases, J lost 4 bases, and 5 bases stayed unmatched. CDR3 in DNA: TGTGCCAGCAGCCTCTGGCGGGAGTCAGATACGCAGTATTTT. As protein: CASSLWRESDTQYF.

The DNA of the CDR3 is TGTGCCAGCAGTCAAGCCGGGACAGCGTACAATGAGCAGTTCTTC. It is translated as CASSQAGTAYNEQFF. V and J are TRBV12-3 or TRBV12-4 and TRBJ2-1, with 7 bases aligning to TRBD1. CDR3 length: 15 amino acids. V lost 5 bases, J lost 4 bases, and 8 bases stayed unmatched.

The chain is built from TRBV11-2 and TRBJ1-2; D remains unclear. The CDR3 length is 13 residues. The germline CDR1 and CDR2 sequences are SGHAT and FQNNGV. V was clipped by 7 bases and J by 0 bases, with 9 bases between them. As DNA, the CDR3 is TGTGCCAGCACGGAGCGAGCTAACTATGGCTACACCTTC. Translating it yields CASTERANYGYTF.

This clonotype was seen at least ten times. The V and J genes are TRBV7-8 and TRBJ1-4; D is perhaps TRBD1 (5 bases). This CDR3 region has 16 residues. Looked up from germline, CDR1 is SGHVS and CDR2 is FQNEAQ. V was shortened by 0 bases and J by 6 bases, with 14 bases between the two germline ends. The CDR3 loop is CASSLARRMGDEKLFF. The CDR3 coding sequence is TGTGCCAGCAGCTTAGCGAGGCGGATGGGGGATGAAAAACTGTTTTTT. The full variable domain, rest sourced from reference TRBV7-8 and TRBJ1-4, is GAGVSQSPRYKVAKRGQDVALRCDPISGHVSLFWYQQALGQGPEFLTYFQNEAQLDKSGLPSDRFFAERPEGSVSTLKIQRTQQEDSAVYLCASSLARRMGDEKLFFGSGTQLSVL.

CDR3 bases: TGTGCCACCAGCAAGGAGGCCCAGTATGGAAACACCATATATTTT. It encodes CATSKEAQYGNTIYF. This chain joins TRBV15 and TRBJ1-3; no clear D. The germline V gene has CDR1 LNHNV and CDR2 YYDKDF (reference sequence). With 4 bases removed from V and 3 bases from J, the gap between germline ends came to 13 bases. The CDR3 is made up of 15 amino acids.

This clonotype was seen only a few times. The chain carries TRBV4-3 and TRBJ1-2; no firm D call. This CDR3 spans 14 amino acids. Germline CDR1 and CDR2: LGHNA and YSLEER. The V end lost 0 bases, the J end lost 2 bases, and 7 bases lay between the germline ends. Written as DNA, the CDR3 is TGCGCCAGCAGCCAAGATCTCCAGAACTATGGCTACACCTTC. It is translated as CASSQDLQNYGYTF.

The genes are TRBV20-1 and TRBJ2-2, with TRBD2 as a possible D gene (6 bases). The CDR3 is made up of 13 amino acids. Germline CDR1 is DFQATT and CDR2 is SNEGSKA (reference sequence). V was pared by 5 bases and J by 7 bases, with 14 bases between. The CDR3 region is CSAQGGRGGELFF. DNA for the CDR3: TGCAGTGCTCAAGGAGGGCGCGGCGGGGAGCTGTTTTTT.

The J gene is TRBJ1-2, the V gene TRBV28; the D gene is possibly TRBD1 (6 bases). This CDR3 region has 15 residues. V lost 1 base to trimming and J lost 4 bases, with 13 bases between them. CDR1 MDHEN and CDR2 SYDVKM come from the germline V gene. The CDR3 is CASSLSGGGGYGYTF. CDR3 bases: TGTGCCAGCAGTTTATCGGGCGGGGGCGGCTATGGCTACACCTTC.

This clonotype was recorded a few times. V is TRBV19 and J is TRBJ2-5; 7 bases line up with TRBD1. The CDR3 consists of 14 residues. The junction had 6 bases not matched to a gene; V was cut back by 2 bases and J by 6 bases. CDR1 and CDR2 from the germline V gene are LNHDA and SQIVND (reference sequence). CDR3 amino acids: CASSISGQSKTQYF. DNA of the CDR3: TGTGCCAGTAGTATATCGGGACAGAGTAAGACCCAGTACTTC.

V gene TRBV28 combines with J gene TRBJ2-2; D not resolved. With 5 bases removed from V and 3 bases from J, the gap between germline ends came to 4 bases. CDR1 MDHEN and CDR2 SYDVKM come from the germline V gene. The CDR3 contains 12 residues. The CDR3 region has the DNA TGTGCCAGCAGTATCTACACCGGGGAGCTGTTTTTT. Its translation is CASSIYTGELFF.

This clonotype was recorded a few times. The chain combines TRBV20-1 with TRBJ2-3; 7 nucleotides line up with TRBD2. The CDR3 covers 16 residues. Germline V gene sequence: CDR1 DFQATT, CDR2 SNEGSKA (reference sequence). V lost 0 bases and J lost 5; bases outside the gene matches: 11. This CDR3 is CSARDPSGPSGDTQYF. CDR3 nucleotide sequence: TGCAGTGCTAGAGATCCTAGCGGTCCCTCCGGAGATACGCAGTATTTT.

This clonotype was counted only a few times. The V gene is TRBV29-1, the J gene TRBJ1-1; D perhaps matches TRBD1 (6 bases). CDR1 and CDR2 (germline): SQVTM, ANQGSEA. The CDR3 has 14 amino acids. V lost 5 bases to trimming and J lost 2 bases, with 15 bases between them. CDR3 protein: CSVRRGVGNTEAFF. As DNA, the CDR3 is TGCAGCGTTCGAAGGGGGGTTGGAAACACTGAAGCTTTCTTT.

This clonotype was counted a few times. The V gene is TRBV6-5, the J gene TRBJ1-2; D ambiguous. The ends were cut back, 2 bases at V and 5 bases at J, with 9 bases in the middle. Germline V gives CDR1 MNHEY, CDR2 SVGAGI. The length of the CDR3 is 13 residues. DNA for the CDR3: TGTGCCAGCAGTTACGGGCAACGATATGGCTACACCTTC. It codes for CASSYGQRYGYTF.

This chain joins TRBV28 and TRBJ2-7; 9 bases align to TRBD2. The germline V gene encodes CDR1 MDHEN and CDR2 SYDVKM. This CDR3 is built from 14 residues. The J segment lost 5 bases and the V segment lost 6 bases, leaving 8 bases of the junction unmatched. The CDR3 region is CASRPPGTSNEQYF. CDR3 nucleotides: TGTGCCAGCAGACCTCCCGGGACTAGCAACGAGCAGTACTTC.

The CDR3 loop is CASSLGTGGEWSSPLHF. The DNA of the CDR3 is TGTGCCAGCAGCTTAGGGACAGGGGGCGAGTGGAGTTCACCCCTCCACTTT. The V gene is TRBV7-6, the J gene TRBJ1-6; 11 bases align to TRBD1. CDR3 size: 17 residues. The germline CDR1 and CDR2 sequences are SGHVS and FNYEAQ. V dropped 1 base and J dropped 9; count of bases not matched to a gene: 8.

This clonotype has a count of ten or more. The genes are TRBV7-2 and TRBJ1-3, with TRBD1 as a possible D gene (5 bases). This CDR3 comprises 16 residues. Per germline, CDR1 SGHTA and CDR2 FQGNSA. The V gene lost 5 bases and the J gene lost 0 bases, with 14 bases spanning the gap. The CDR3 DNA follows: TGTGCCAGCAGCCCATCCGGGACCCTCTCTGGAAACACCATATATTTT. It encodes CASSPSGTLSGNTIYF.

This clonotype has ten or more counts. The rearrangement joins TRBV28 to TRBJ2-3, with no clear D. The V gene lost 7 bases and the J gene lost 0 bases, with 8 bases spanning the gap. This CDR3 region has 13 residues. CDR1 MDHEN and CDR2 SYDVKM come from the germline V gene. The CDR3 region is CASTPVSTDTQYF. CDR3 bases: TGTGCCAGCACCCCGGTCAGCACAGATACGCAGTATTTT.